The rows below give T cell receptor beta chains drawn from one sample of a study of T cell changes during pregnancy in multiple sclerosis. Some clones are missing from TCRdb's copy, which holds only in-frame ones; the method was immunoSEQ multiplex PCR. This table has approximately 90,000 clones, approximately 92% appearing once. The specimen was peripheral blood, collected after pregnancy. The receptors shown here come from a female donor with multiple sclerosis, enrolled in a pregnancy study. The CDR3 runs from the conserved cysteine through the conserved F or W. Fields, in order: V gene, J gene, D gene, clone size, CDR3 DNA, CDR3 protein. The D gene is left open where the match is weak. Clone size is shown for a subset of rows, as once, few, many or a class of expanded clone.

v_gene: TRBV6-5
j_gene: TRBJ1-2
d_gene: -
abundance: -
CDR3nt: TGTGCCAGCAGTTACGAACTCCTAAGTGGCTACACCTTC
CDR3aa: CASSYELLSGYTF

v_gene: TRBV7-9
j_gene: TRBJ2-7
d_gene: -
abundance: -
CDR3nt: TGTGCCAGCAGCACCAGGACAGCCGCCTACGAGCAGTACTTC
CDR3aa: CASSTRTAAYEQYF

v_gene: TRBV7-9
j_gene: TRBJ2-3
d_gene: TRBD2
abundance: -
CDR3nt: TGTGCCAGCAGCTTCCCGGGACTAGCGGGAGCAGATACGCAGTATTTT
CDR3aa: CASSFPGLAGADTQYF

v_gene: TRBV2
j_gene: TRBJ2-7
d_gene: -
abundance: -
CDR3nt: TGTGCCAGCAGTGAGGTTCCCTGGGGGGACGGGAGCGAGCAGTACTTC
CDR3aa: CASSEVPWGDGSEQYF

v_gene: TRBV10-3
j_gene: TRBJ2-7
d_gene: -
abundance: -
CDR3nt: TGTGCCATCGGCCAACAGGGCTACGAGCAGTACTTC
CDR3aa: CAIGQQGYEQYF

v_gene: TRBV5-1
j_gene: TRBJ2-5
d_gene: TRBD1
abundance: -
CDR3nt: TGCGCCAGCAGCTTGGGGGACAGGGGGCGCGGGGAGACCCAGTACTTC
CDR3aa: CASSLGDRGRGETQYF

v_gene: TRBV7-9
j_gene: TRBJ2-6
d_gene: TRBD2
abundance: -
CDR3nt: TGTGCCAGCACCCTAGGGGAGGGCCACCCTGGGGCCAACGTCCTGACTTTC
CDR3aa: CASTLGEGHPGANVLTF

v_gene: TRBV30
j_gene: TRBJ2-6
d_gene: TRBD1
abundance: -
CDR3nt: TGTGCCTGGAAGGGACAGGGGGCCTCTGGGGCCAACGTCCTGACTTTC
CDR3aa: CAWKGQGASGANVLTF

v_gene: TRBV6-4
j_gene: TRBJ2-3
d_gene: TRBD1
abundance: -
CDR3nt: TGTGCCAGCAGTCCGGGACAGGGGGTATCAGATACGCAGTATTTT
CDR3aa: CASSPGQGVSDTQYF

v_gene: TRBV6-1
j_gene: TRBJ2-7
d_gene: -
abundance: -
CDR3nt: TGTGCCAGCAGGGGATCGGGGTCGGGCGAGCAGTACTTC
CDR3aa: CASRGSGSGEQYF

v_gene: TRBV13
j_gene: TRBJ2-3
d_gene: TRBD2
abundance: -
CDR3nt: TGTGCCAGCAGCCACCCGGAGCGGGGGACAGATACGCAGTATTTT
CDR3aa: CASSHPERGTDTQYF

v_gene: TRBV18
j_gene: TRBJ2-6
d_gene: -
abundance: -
CDR3nt: TGTGCCAGCTCACCGTTCGAGTATCAGCCAGGCAACTCTGGGGCCAACGTCCTGACTTTC
CDR3aa: CASSPFEYQPGNSGANVLTF

v_gene: TRBV5-1
j_gene: TRBJ1-6
d_gene: -
abundance: -
CDR3nt: TGCGCCAGCAGCCCCATGTCGGGTAAGGATTCACCCCTCCACTTT
CDR3aa: CASSPMSGKDSPLHF

v_gene: TRBV25-1
j_gene: TRBJ2-2
d_gene: TRBD1
abundance: once
CDR3nt: TGTGCCAGCAGTGAGACAGGGACAATGACCGGGGAGCTGTTTTTT
CDR3aa: CASSETGTMTGELFF

v_gene: TRBV18
j_gene: TRBJ1-2
d_gene: -
abundance: -
CDR3nt: TGTGCCAGCTCACCAGAATCACCGCTGGCCCATTCGGGCTACACCTTC
CDR3aa: CASSPESPLAHSGYTF

v_gene: TRBV2
j_gene: TRBJ1-2
d_gene: TRBD1
abundance: -
CDR3nt: TGTGCCAGCAAGGCTGTGACAGGGGGGGGTTATGGCTACACCTTC
CDR3aa: CASKAVTGGGYGYTF

v_gene: TRBV18
j_gene: TRBJ2-7
d_gene: -
abundance: -
CDR3nt: TGTGCCAGCTCACCGCCGGGGTTATACGAGCAGTACTTC
CDR3aa: CASSPPGLYEQYF

v_gene: TRBV6-5
j_gene: TRBJ2-7
d_gene: TRBD2
abundance: -
CDR3nt: TGTGCCAGCAGTTACGGGGGGGGATTCTCCTACGAGCAGTACTTC
CDR3aa: CASSYGGGFSYEQYF

v_gene: TRBV4-1
j_gene: TRBJ1-1
d_gene: -
abundance: once
CDR3nt: TGCGCCAGCAGCCAAGATGGAGGCACTGAAGCTTTCTTT
CDR3aa: CASSQDGGTEAFF

v_gene: TRBV18
j_gene: TRBJ2-7
d_gene: TRBD2
abundance: -
CDR3nt: TGTGCCAGCTCACCACCGGGTACAGCGGGAGAATACGAGCAGTACTTC
CDR3aa: CASSPPGTAGEYEQYF

v_gene: TRBV2
j_gene: TRBJ1-2
d_gene: -
abundance: -
CDR3nt: TGTGCCAGCAGTGAGGACAGATCTTGGGGCTACACCTTC
CDR3aa: CASSEDRSWGYTF

v_gene: TRBV19
j_gene: TRBJ2-1
d_gene: TRBD2
abundance: -
CDR3nt: TGTGCCAGTAGGTCGGGACTAGCGGGAGAGCAGAGTAACAATGAGCAGTTCTTC
CDR3aa: CASRSGLAGEQSNNEQFF

v_gene: TRBV14
j_gene: TRBJ1-2
d_gene: -
abundance: once
CDR3nt: TGTGCCAGCAGCAATCAGGGCTTCGGGGGCTACACCTTC
CDR3aa: CASSNQGFGGYTF

v_gene: TRBV2
j_gene: TRBJ1-4
d_gene: -
abundance: -
CDR3nt: TGTGCCAGCAGGGGCAGATCAAATGAAAAACTGTTTTTT
CDR3aa: CASRGRSNEKLFF

v_gene: TRBV7-2
j_gene: TRBJ2-2
d_gene: TRBD1
abundance: once
CDR3nt: TGTGCCAGCAGCGGACAGGGGTCTCGCACCGGGGAGCTGTTTTTT
CDR3aa: CASSGQGSRTGELFF

v_gene: TRBV7-7
j_gene: TRBJ1-5
d_gene: TRBD1
abundance: -
CDR3nt: TGTGCCACCTTACTCACATCCGGGACAGACCAAAGCAATCAGCCCCAGCATTTT
CDR3aa: CATLLTSGTDQSNQPQHF

v_gene: TRBV7-8
j_gene: TRBJ2-5
d_gene: -
abundance: -
CDR3nt: TGTGCCAGCAGCTTAACGGAGACCGAAGAGACCCAGTACTTC
CDR3aa: CASSLTETEETQYF

v_gene: TRBV27
j_gene: TRBJ1-2
d_gene: TRBD1
abundance: -
CDR3nt: TGTGCCAGCAGCGCCGGCCCGGACAGGGGCGACTATGGCTACACCTTC
CDR3aa: CASSAGPDRGDYGYTF

v_gene: TRBV28
j_gene: TRBJ2-7
d_gene: TRBD2
abundance: -
CDR3nt: TGTGCCAGCAGTTCCCCCGGGGGAGCGGGACCCTCCTACGAGCAGTACTTC
CDR3aa: CASSSPGGAGPSYEQYF

v_gene: TRBV6-1
j_gene: TRBJ1-1
d_gene: -
abundance: -
CDR3nt: TGTGCCAGCAGTGAAGTTATACGGGTCTCTGAAGCTTTCTTT
CDR3aa: CASSEVIRVSEAFF

v_gene: TRBV9
j_gene: TRBJ1-2
d_gene: -
abundance: once
CDR3nt: TGTGCCAGCAGCGTAGCAGCCCGGTTGGGCGGCTACACCTTC
CDR3aa: CASSVAARLGGYTF

v_gene: TRBV6-4
j_gene: TRBJ1-3
d_gene: -
abundance: -
CDR3nt: TGTGCCAGCAGGGGGCTGAAGGGAAACACCATATATTTT
CDR3aa: CASRGLKGNTIYF

v_gene: TRBV19
j_gene: TRBJ1-5
d_gene: -
abundance: few
CDR3nt: TGTGCCAGTAGTGCAGGGGTAGGTCAGCCCCAGCATTTT
CDR3aa: CASSAGVGQPQHF